These T cell receptor beta chains were read from a single sample in a study of cytomegalovirus exposure and HLA in healthy donors. Sequencing was performed with immunoSEQ multiplex PCR; in TCRdb, only in-frame clones are kept and a portion is missing. The data show about 190,000 clones, roughly 86% seen once. The material sequenced was PBMCs. The receptors were gathered from a middle-aged man in good health and CMV-seropositive. The CDR3 runs from the conserved cysteine through the conserved F or W. Each record gives: clone size, D gene, V gene, CDR3 length, J gene, CDR3 DNA, CDR3 protein. D genes are given only for firm matches. Clone size, where shown, is once, few, many, or a class for clones that have expanded.

NA	TRBD1	TRBV4-2	15	TRBJ2-7	TGTGCCAGCAGTCAGGAGGGGGACAGGGGTTACGAGCAGTACTTC	CASSQEGDRGYEQYF
NA	NA	TRBV19	15	TRBJ1-4	TGTGCCAGTGGGCAGGGTTACTCAACTAATGAAAAACTGTTTTTT	CASGQGYSTNEKLFF
once	TRBD1	TRBV7-3	18	TRBJ2-2	TGTGCCAGCAGCTTTTTACCATCGGGACAGGGGGACACCGGGGAGCTGTTTTTT	CASSFLPSGQGDTGELFF
NA	NA	TRBV6-5	13	TRBJ1-2	TGTGCCAGCAGCCCGGGGGGTAGCTATGGCTACACCTTC	CASSPGGSYGYTF
few	NA	TRBV10-1	12	TRBJ2-7	TGCGCCAGCAGTGAGGACATCTACGAGCAGTACTTC	CASSEDIYEQYF
NA	NA	TRBV12-5	16	TRBJ2-7	TGTGCTAGTGGTTTGGTAACCGACAAAAGAGAATACGAGCAGTACTTC	CASGLVTDKREYEQYF
NA	TRBD1	TRBV14	13	TRBJ2-7	TGTGCCAGCAGCCCCATAAACTACAGGGGGCAGTACTTC	CASSPINYRGQYF
NA	TRBD1	TRBV27	19	TRBJ1-6	TGTGCCAGCAGTTCCCGGACAGGGATAAGGAGCTCCTATAATTCACCCCTCCACTTT	CASSSRTGIRSSYNSPLHF
NA	TRBD1	TRBV5-1	16	TRBJ2-5	TGCGCCAGCAGCCGGGACAGGGGGGGGGTACAAGAGACCCAGTACTTC	CASSRDRGGVQETQYF
few	TRBD2	TRBV15	16	TRBJ2-7	TGTGCCACCAGCCGTCATGGGGCTAGCGGGGACAACGAGCAGTACTTC	CATSRHGASGDNEQYF
few	NA	TRBV4-1	15	TRBJ1-2	TGCGCCAGCAGCCAAGACCCGACACCCAACTATGGCTACACCTTC	CASSQDPTPNYGYTF
NA	NA	TRBV28	16	TRBJ1-3	TGTGCCAGCAGTTTATTTCCCCTCGGCTCTGGAAACACCATATATTTT	CASSLFPLGSGNTIYF
once	NA	TRBV29-1	9	TRBJ2-5	TGCAGCCTTAAAGAGACCCAGTACTTC	CSLKETQYF
NA	TRBD1	TRBV6-6	15	TRBJ1-5	TGTGCCAGCAGCTACGGACAGGGAAGCAATCAGCCCCAGCATTTT	CASSYGQGSNQPQHF
NA	NA	TRBV5-6	12	TRBJ2-7	TGTGCCAGCAGCCGGGACATCTACGAGCAGTACTTC	CASSRDIYEQYF
once	TRBD2	TRBV5-6	15	TRBJ2-5	TGTGCCAGCAGCAGACTAGCGGGTGGACAAGAGACCCAGTACTTC	CASSRLAGGQETQYF
once	NA	TRBV7-9	14	TRBJ2-7	TGTGCCAGCAGCTCAGCCGGGGGGCACTACGAGCAGTACTTC	CASSSAGGHYEQYF
NA	NA	TRBV6-1	14	TRBJ1-2	TGTGCCAGCAGTGAAGGAGGGCGTCAGTATGGCTACACCTTC	CASSEGGRQYGYTF
NA	NA	TRBV6-5	14	TRBJ1-4	TGTGCCAGCAGCTGGGGGCAGGTTAATGAAAAACTGTTTTTT	CASSWGQVNEKLFF
NA	TRBD1	TRBV9	16	TRBJ2-5	TGTGCCAGCAGCGAATCGGACAGGGCGGGCCAAGAGACCCAGTACTTC	CASSESDRAGQETQYF
once	NA	TRBV6-5	14	TRBJ2-2	TGTGCCAGCAGTACAACGGCGGGAACCGGGGAGCTGTTTTTT	CASSTTAGTGELFF
NA	TRBD2	TRBV7-2	16	TRBJ2-2	TGTGCCAGCTCCTTGTCGCTAGCGGACTACACCGGGGAGCTGTTTTTT	CASSLSLADYTGELFF
NA	NA	TRBV25-1	15	TRBJ1-1	TGTGCCAGCAGTGACATCGGACAGCAGAACACTGAAGCTTTCTTT	CASSDIGQQNTEAFF
NA	NA	TRBV7-2	15	TRBJ1-4	TGTGCCAGCAGCCGAGTGGGCCCGCCTAATGAAAAACTGTTTTTT	CASSRVGPPNEKLFF
NA	NA	TRBV6-5	11	TRBJ2-7	TGTGCCAGCAGCTCGACAGTCGAGCAGTACTTC	CASSSTVEQYF
NA	NA	TRBV9	14	TRBJ2-1	TGTGCCAGCAGCGTAGCACCCACGGGGTTTGAGCAGTTCTTC	CASSVAPTGFEQFF
NA	TRBD2	TRBV6-1	15	TRBJ2-7	TGTGCCAGCAGTATCACGACTAGCGGGACCTACGAGCAGTACTTC	CASSITTSGTYEQYF
NA	TRBD1	TRBV2	14	TRBJ2-5	TGTGCCAGCAGTGAAAGGACAGGGAAAGAGACCCAGTACTTC	CASSERTGKETQYF
NA	TRBD1	TRBV18	15	TRBJ2-1	TGTGCCAGCTCACCCGGGACAGTGCCCTACAATGAGCAGTTCTTC	CASSPGTVPYNEQFF
NA	NA	TRBV28	12	TRBJ2-4	TGTGCCAGCAGTTTGTTAAAAAACATTCAGTACTTC	CASSLLKNIQYF
NA	TRBD1	TRBV18	16	TRBJ2-2	TGTGCCAGCTCACCACCGGCGGGACAGGGGGCCGGGGAGCTGTTTTTT	CASSPPAGQGAGELFF
NA	NA	TRBV6-5	15	TRBJ1-5	TGTGCCAGCAGTGCGGACGGGAATAGCAATCAGCCCCAGCATTTT	CASSADGNSNQPQHF
once	NA	TRBV4-1	17	TRBJ1-6	TGCGCCAGCAGCCAAGGCCGACAAAGCTCCTATAATTCACCCCTCCACTTT	CASSQGRQSSYNSPLHF
once	NA	TRBV29-1	12	TRBJ2-5	TGCAGCGTTGGTGGCAGGGAATCGACCCAGTACTTC	CSVGGRESTQYF
NA	NA	TRBV6-5	13	TRBJ1-4	TGTGCCAGCAGTTATGGGTTCCAGGGGAAACTGTTTTTT	CASSYGFQGKLFF
few	NA	TRBV9	15	TRBJ1-1	TGTGCCAGCAGCGTAGTCCCGGAGGGGCACACTGAAGCTTTCTTT	CASSVVPEGHTEAFF
few	TRBD1	TRBV5-1	15	TRBJ2-1	TGCGCCACCGCCAGGGGGGGACAGGGCTACAATGAGCAGTTCTTC	CATARGGQGYNEQFF
NA	TRBD1	TRBV7-2	16	TRBJ2-1	TGTGCCAGCAGTTCGACAGGGATAGGCTCCTACAATGAGCAGTTCTTC	CASSSTGIGSYNEQFF
few	NA	TRBV7-9	11	TRBJ1-1	TGTGCCACCACTGTTGGCACTGAAGCTTTCTTT	CATTVGTEAFF
few	TRBD1	TRBV25-1	14	TRBJ2-7	TGTGCCAGCAGTCCGGGACAGAAGAGCAACGAGCAGTACTTC	CASSPGQKSNEQYF
NA	NA	TRBV9	18	TRBJ2-6	TGTGCCAGCAGCGGGTCGGGACTCCTGAGCTCTGGGGCCAACGTCCTGACTTTC	CASSGSGLLSSGANVLTF
NA	NA	TRBV7-2	15	TRBJ2-7	TGTGCCAGCAGCCCCTCTAGCGTTTTTAGCTACGAGCAGTACTTC	CASSPSSVFSYEQYF
NA	TRBD1	TRBV2	13	TRBJ2-7	TGTGCCAGCAGTGAAGCGGGACAGTACGAGCAGTACTTC	CASSEAGQYEQYF
few	NA	TRBV5-1	13	TRBJ2-5	TGCGCCAGCAGCTTGTCAGGTCAAGAGACCCAGTACTTC	CASSLSGQETQYF
few	TRBD2	TRBV7-2	19	TRBJ2-7	TGTGCCAGCAGCTTCCCTACCGGACTAGCGGGAGGTAAATCCTACGAGCAGTACTTC	CASSFPTGLAGGKSYEQYF
NA	NA	TRBV7-6	18	TRBJ2-7	TGTGCCAGCAGCTTAGAGTCTGGGTTCCTACACAGGAACTACGAGCAGTACTTC	CASSLESGFLHRNYEQYF
NA	TRBD2	TRBV7-2	16	TRBJ2-3	TGTGCCAGCAGCTTACCAGCGGGAGGGCCTACAGATACGCAGTATTTT	CASSLPAGGPTDTQYF
NA	TRBD2	TRBV5-1	14	TRBJ2-3	TGCGCCAGCAGCTTCTCTAGCGGTGCAGATACGCAGTATTTT	CASSFSSGADTQYF
NA	NA	TRBV7-8	14	TRBJ2-1	TGTGCCAGCAGCTCTAGAGGCTCCTACAATGAGCAGTTCTTC	CASSSRGSYNEQFF
once	TRBD1	TRBV6-5	16	TRBJ2-1	TGTGCCAGCAGTTACGGAGGGGACAGGGTAGACAATGAGCAGTTCTTC	CASSYGGDRVDNEQFF
few	NA	TRBV6-1	12	TRBJ1-5	TGTGCCAGCGCCAAGGGGTCGGGGCCCCAGCATTTT	CASAKGSGPQHF
NA	NA	TRBV9	16	TRBJ2-2	TGTGCCAGCAGCCCAGAGGTTTCTGCTAACACCGGGGAGCTGTTTTTT	CASSPEVSANTGELFF